The rows below give T cell receptor beta chains drawn from one sample of a study of T cell responses to AZD1222 COVID-19 vaccine. The assay was immunoSEQ multiplex PCR, and TCRdb's table has in-frame clones only and misses some. The sample holds about 140,000 clones, 88% seen once. Sequencing used peripheral blood, obtained on day 0 of AZD1222 vaccination. All receptors come from an adult in good health. Both conserved end residues are trimmed from each CDR3. The order of the fields is J gene, D gene, V gene, CDR3 protein. The D gene is left open where the match is weak.

>TRBJ1-4|TRBD1|TRBV28
ASSPSGVRGPNEKLF
>TRBJ1-2|NA|TRBV7-2
ASSIPRTVSYGYT
>TRBJ1-4|NA|TRBV27
ASSLEATNEKLF
>TRBJ2-3|TRBD1|TRBV11-1
ASSYRGIRDTQY
>TRBJ2-3|TRBD2|TRBV7-6
ASSLMGLASTDTQY
>TRBJ2-7|TRBD2|TRBV7-9
ASSSSGRVVYEQY
>TRBJ2-7|NA|TRBV30
AWSLKQGYREQY
>TRBJ2-7|TRBD2|TRBV5-1
ASSLIAGNSYEQY
>TRBJ2-4|NA|TRBV10-3
AISEVGTADIQY
>TRBJ1-2|NA|TRBV27
ASRGYSNYGYT
>TRBJ1-5|NA|TRBV19
ASSIPRHPNQPQH
>TRBJ2-1|NA|TRBV5-6
ASSLNRVQF
>TRBJ1-1|TRBD1|TRBV19
ASRILLGRGRWTEAF
>TRBJ1-2|NA|TRBV4-3
ASSQVGRGSPYGYT